This T cell receptor (beta chain) appears in the sequencing data of a study of T cell repertoires in cytomegalovirus infection. The wider study: Matching HLA type, along with CMV infection, was indicated by public TCR beta signatures.

The V gene's germline CDR1 is SGHTA and CDR2 FQGNSA. Trimming removed 4 bases from V and 9 bases from J; junction bases left unmatched: 5. CDR3 size: 13 residues. MiXCR was run by TCRdb on the reads, yielding one entry per CDR3 protein. Of over 100,000 distinct CDR3 sequences listed, 10% are singletons. This clonotype was recorded at least ten times. No antigen is known for it. Findings and caveats of the study: Totalled public TCR beta family frequency picked out people who carried CMV plus the relevant HLA. Clonotypes of TCR beta that were HLA-C-restricted and CMV-specific dominated the ex vivo response.

V is TRBV7-2 and J is TRBJ2-1; 8 bases line up with TRBD2. Material for sequencing was PBMCs, sequenced either directly or after in vitro stimulation (not recorded which). This clonotype originated in a human donor in good health (CMV status not recorded). Some clones in this sample may be carry-over from other donors' samples. The CDR3 bases are TGTGCCAGCAGCTCGGGACTAGAGGCTGAGCAGTTCTTC. As protein: CASSSGLEAEQFF.